This T cell receptor (beta chain) is from a study of blood T cell repertoires in COVID-19. Background on the study: Acute and convalescent COVID-19 samples came from the United States, Italy and Spain.

Assay used: immunoSEQ multiplex PCR; TCRdb lists only in-frame clones, some missing. Of roughly 360,000 clones detected, around 87% appear once; the ten largest clones hold under 1.5%. Residents of about two dozen US areas, aged about 18 to 89 years, made up the participants. Each participant's cohort was designated according to participant-reported clinical history. The sequenced material came from PBMCs or T cells enriched from blood (not recorded which). The receptor was isolated from a man aged 25 to 45 who had recovered from COVID-19.

The CDR3 DNA follows: TGTGCCAGCAGCCATACTTCTGAAAAACTGTTTTTT. Protein product: CASSHTSEKLFF. The chain recombines TRBV3-1 (or the pseudogene TRBV3-2) with TRBJ1-4; no reliable D call. This CDR3 region has 12 residues. Germline V gene data show CDR1 as LGHDT and CDR2 as YNNKEL (reference sequence). Trimming stripped 3 bases from V and 7 bases from J, with 6 bases between.